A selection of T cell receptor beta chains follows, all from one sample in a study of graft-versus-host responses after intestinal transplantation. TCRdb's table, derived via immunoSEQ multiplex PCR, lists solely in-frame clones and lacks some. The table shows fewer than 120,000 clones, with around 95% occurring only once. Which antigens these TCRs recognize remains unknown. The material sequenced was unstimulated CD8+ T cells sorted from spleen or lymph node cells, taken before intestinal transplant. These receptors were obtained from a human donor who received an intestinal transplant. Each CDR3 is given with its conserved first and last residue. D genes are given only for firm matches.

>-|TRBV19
CASSSGNYGYTF
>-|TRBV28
CASSDREGADTQYF
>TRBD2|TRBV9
CASSSSGSWEQFF
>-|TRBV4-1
CASSAGLAYEQYF
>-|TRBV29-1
CSAQGGGQWDVKTQYF
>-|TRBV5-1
CASSTGTQNEQFF
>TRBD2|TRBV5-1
CASSASGGGGNEQFF
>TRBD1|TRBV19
CASSIGTGGYEQYF
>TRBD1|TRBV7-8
CASSLNRGVTDTQYF
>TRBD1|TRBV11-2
CASSPGQGGYEQYF
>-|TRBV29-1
CSVEDPGPGIYGYTF
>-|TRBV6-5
CASRDSLAAYNEQFF
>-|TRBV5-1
CASSLATRGASYEQYF
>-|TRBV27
CASSLMPNQPQHF
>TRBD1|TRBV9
CASSTQDRPNEQYF
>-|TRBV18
CASSPQPSGYNEQFF